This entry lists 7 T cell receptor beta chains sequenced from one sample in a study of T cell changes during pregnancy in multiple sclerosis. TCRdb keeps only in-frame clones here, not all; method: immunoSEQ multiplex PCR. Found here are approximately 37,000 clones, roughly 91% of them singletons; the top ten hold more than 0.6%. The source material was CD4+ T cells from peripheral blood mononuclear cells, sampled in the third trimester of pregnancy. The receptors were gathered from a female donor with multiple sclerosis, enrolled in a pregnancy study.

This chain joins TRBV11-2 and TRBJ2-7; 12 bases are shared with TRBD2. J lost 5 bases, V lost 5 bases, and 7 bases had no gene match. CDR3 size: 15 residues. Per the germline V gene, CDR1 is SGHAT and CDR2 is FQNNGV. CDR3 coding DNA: TGTGCCAGCAGCCTAGGACTAGCGGGACGAAACGAGCAGTACTTC. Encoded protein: CASSLGLAGRNEQYF.

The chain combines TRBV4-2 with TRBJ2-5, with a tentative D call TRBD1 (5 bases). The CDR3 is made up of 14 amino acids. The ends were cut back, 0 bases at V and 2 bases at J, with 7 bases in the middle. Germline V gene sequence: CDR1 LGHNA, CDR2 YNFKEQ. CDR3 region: CASSQEGPQETQYF. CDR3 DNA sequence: TGTGCCAGCAGCCAAGAGGGGCCTCAAGAGACCCAGTACTTC.

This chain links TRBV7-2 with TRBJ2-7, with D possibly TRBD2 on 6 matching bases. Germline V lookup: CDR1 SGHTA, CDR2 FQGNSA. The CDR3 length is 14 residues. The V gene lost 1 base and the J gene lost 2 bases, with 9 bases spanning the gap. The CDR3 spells CASSLVPGAYEQYF. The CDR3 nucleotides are TGTGCCAGCAGCTTAGTTCCGGGGGCCTACGAGCAGTACTTC.

CDR3 sequence: CASSPRGQVSYNEQFF. CDR3 DNA sequence: TGTGCCAGCAGCCCAAGGGGACAGGTCTCATACAATGAGCAGTTCTTC. The chain uses TRBV7-2 and TRBJ2-1; 8 bases map to TRBD1. The ends lost 5 bases at V and 4 bases at J; junction bases unmatched: 10. The germline V gene encodes CDR1 SGHTA and CDR2 FQGNSA. The length of the CDR3 is 16 residues.

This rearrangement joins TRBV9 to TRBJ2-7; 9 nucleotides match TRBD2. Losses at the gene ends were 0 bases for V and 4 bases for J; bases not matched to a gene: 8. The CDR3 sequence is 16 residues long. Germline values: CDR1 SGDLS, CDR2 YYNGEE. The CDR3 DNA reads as TGTGCCAGCAGCGTAGGTAGCGGGAGTCCTAGGTACGAGCAGTACTTC. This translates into CASSVGSGSPRYEQYF. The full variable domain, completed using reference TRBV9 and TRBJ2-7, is DSGVTQTPKHLITATGQRVTLRCSPRSGDLSVYWYQQSLDQGLQFLIQYYNGEERAKGNILERFSAQQFPDLHSELNLSSLELGDSALYFCASSVGSGSPRYEQYFGPGTRLTVT.

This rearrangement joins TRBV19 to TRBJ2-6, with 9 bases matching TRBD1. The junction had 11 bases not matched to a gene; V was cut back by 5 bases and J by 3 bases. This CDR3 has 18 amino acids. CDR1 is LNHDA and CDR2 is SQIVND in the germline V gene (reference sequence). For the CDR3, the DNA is TGTGCCAGTAGTGTATCGTCACAGGGGGCTTTTGGGGCCAACGTCCTGACTTTC. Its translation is CASSVSSQGAFGANVLTF.

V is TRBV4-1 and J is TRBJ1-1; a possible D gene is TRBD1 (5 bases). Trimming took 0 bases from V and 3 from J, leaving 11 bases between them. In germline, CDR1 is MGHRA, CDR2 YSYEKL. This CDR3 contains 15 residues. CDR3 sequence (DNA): TGCGCCAGCAGCCAAGATCCAGGGACTGACACTGAAGCTTTCTTT. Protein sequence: CASSQDPGTDTEAFF.